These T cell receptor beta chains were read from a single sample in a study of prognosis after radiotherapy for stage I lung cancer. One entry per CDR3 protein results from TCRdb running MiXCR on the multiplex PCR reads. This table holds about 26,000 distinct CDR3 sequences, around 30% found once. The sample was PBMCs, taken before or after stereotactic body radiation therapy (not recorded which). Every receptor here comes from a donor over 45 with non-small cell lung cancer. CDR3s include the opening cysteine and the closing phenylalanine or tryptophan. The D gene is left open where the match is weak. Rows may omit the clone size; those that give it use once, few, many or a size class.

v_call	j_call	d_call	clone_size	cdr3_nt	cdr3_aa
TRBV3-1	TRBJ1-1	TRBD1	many	TGTGCCAGCAGGTCAGGGGGATTGAACACTGAAGCTTTCTTT	CASRSGGLNTEAFF
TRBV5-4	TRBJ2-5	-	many	TGTGCCAGCAGAAAGGAGGGGGCGGAGACCCAGTACTTC	CASRKEGAETQYF
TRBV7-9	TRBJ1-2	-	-	TGTGCCAGCAGCGTGACAGTCGACTATGGCTACACCTTC	CASSVTVDYGYTF
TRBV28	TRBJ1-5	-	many	TGTGCCAGCAGTTTATTTCGTCAAAACCAGCCCCAGCATTTT	CASSLFRQNQPQHF
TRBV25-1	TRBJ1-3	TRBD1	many	TGTGCCAGCAGTGAACAGGGGGTGCTCTCTGGAAACACCATATATTTT	CASSEQGVLSGNTIYF
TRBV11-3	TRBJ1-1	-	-	TGTGCCAGCAGCTTACCCAACACTGAAGCTTTCTTT	CASSLPNTEAFF
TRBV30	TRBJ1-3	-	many	TGTGCCTGGAGTTGGAGTTCTGGAAACACCATATATTTT	CAWSWSSGNTIYF
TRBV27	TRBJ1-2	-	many	TGTGCCAGCAGTTTACGGTCCAGCGCTTATGGCTACACCTTC	CASSLRSSAYGYTF
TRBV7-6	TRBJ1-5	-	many	TGTGCCAGCAGCGTTAACAGGAATCAGCCCCAGCATTTT	CASSVNRNQPQHF
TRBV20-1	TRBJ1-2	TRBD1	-	TGCAGTGCTCGACCAGGGGGCGGCTATGGCTACACCTTC	CSARPGGGYGYTF
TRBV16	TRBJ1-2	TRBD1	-	TGTGCCAGCAGCCAATCGGACAGGGGGCCAGGCTACACCTTC	CASSQSDRGPGYTF
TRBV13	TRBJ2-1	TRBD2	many	TGTGCCAGCAGCCTACTAGCGACGGGAAACCGCCGTCATTCCTACAATGAGCAGTTCTTC	CASSLLATGNRRHSYNEQFF
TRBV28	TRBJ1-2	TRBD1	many	TGTGCCAGCAGTAGTTCGGGACAGGGCCAGGGGAGAGGCTACACCTTC	CASSSSGQGQGRGYTF
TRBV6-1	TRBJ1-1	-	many	TGTGCCAGCAGTGAAGAGGGGCGACTGAACACTGAAGCTTTCTTT	CASSEEGRLNTEAFF
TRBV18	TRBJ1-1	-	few	TGTGCCAGCTCACCTCTGACTCGGAACACTGAAGCTTTCTTT	CASSPLTRNTEAFF
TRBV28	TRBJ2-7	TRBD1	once	TGTGCCAGCAGTAACACAGGGGGTTCCTACGAGCAGTACTTC	CASSNTGGSYEQYF
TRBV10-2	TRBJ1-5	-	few	TGCGCCAGAGACAGCAAGCATAGCAATCAGCCCCAGCATTTT	CARDSKHSNQPQHF
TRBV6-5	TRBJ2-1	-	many	TGTGCCAGCAGTTCCTATAGATCAGGCAATGAGCAGTTCTTC	CASSSYRSGNEQFF
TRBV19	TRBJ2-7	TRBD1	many	TGTGCCAGTAGCACTCCGGGACAGGGAAAATCCTACGAGCAGTACTTC	CASSTPGQGKSYEQYF
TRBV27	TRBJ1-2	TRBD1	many	TGTGCCAGCAGGGACAGGGGGCGCGTCTATGGCTACACCTTC	CASRDRGRVYGYTF
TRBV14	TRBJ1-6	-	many	TGTGCCAGCAGTACACAGGCTTTCCCCCTCCACTTT	CASSTQAFPLHF
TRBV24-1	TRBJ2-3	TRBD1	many	TGTGCCACCAGTGACCAAGACAGGGTCAGCACAGATACGCAGTATTTT	CATSDQDRVSTDTQYF
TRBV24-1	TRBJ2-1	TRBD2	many	TGTGCCACCAGTGATCCTCAAGGGACTAGCGAGAGCTCCTACAATGAGCAGTTCTTC	CATSDPQGTSESSYNEQFF
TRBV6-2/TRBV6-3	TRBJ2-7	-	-	TGTGCCAGCAGTTACTCGACAGACGGCCCCTACGAGCAGTACTTC	CASSYSTDGPYEQYF
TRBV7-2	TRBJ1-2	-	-	TGTGCCAGCAGCCCAGGGGATGTCGGCTATGGCTACACCTTC	CASSPGDVGYGYTF
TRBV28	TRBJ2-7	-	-	TGTGCCAGCAGTCGAAGGTTTGGGCGAGCCTACGAGCAGTACTTC	CASSRRFGRAYEQYF
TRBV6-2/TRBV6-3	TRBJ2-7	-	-	TGTGCCAGCAGCCCCCCCCCAGGAAATAAGCAGTACTTC	CASSPPPGNKQYF
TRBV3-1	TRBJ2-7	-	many	TGTGCCAGCAGCCAAGGACAGGCCACCTACGAGCAGTACTTC	CASSQGQATYEQYF
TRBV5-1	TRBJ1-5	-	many	TGCGCCAGCAGCGCCGGAGGGAACGGACAGCCCCAGCATTTT	CASSAGGNGQPQHF
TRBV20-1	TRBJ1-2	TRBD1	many	TGCAGTGCTAGTCTCTTCGACAGGGACTATGGCTACACCTTC	CSASLFDRDYGYTF
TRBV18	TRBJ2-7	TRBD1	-	TGTGCCAGCTCCTTCGGACAGGGGGGAAACTACGAGCAGTACTTC	CASSFGQGGNYEQYF
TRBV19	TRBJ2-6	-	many	TGTGCCAGTAGTATAGGACTCCCTGGGGCCAACGTCCTGACTTTC	CASSIGLPGANVLTF
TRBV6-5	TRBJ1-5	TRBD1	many	TGTGCCAGCAGTTACGTTTCCAGGGGGCACGACCAGCCCCAGCATTTT	CASSYVSRGHDQPQHF
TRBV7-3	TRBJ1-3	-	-	TGTGCCAGCCGTGGGATCTCCGGCTCTAGAAACACCATATATTTT	CASRGISGSRNTIYF
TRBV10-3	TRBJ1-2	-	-	TGTGCCGCGCTACCGGGACGGATTTCCTCGCAATATGGCTACACCTTC	CAALPGRISSQYGYTF
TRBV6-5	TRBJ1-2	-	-	TGTGCCAGCAGTTACCCTCAAGACTTC	CASSYPQDF
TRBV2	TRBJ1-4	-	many	TGTGCCAGCAAACTAGACCTCGGACTTTCCGATGAAAAACTGTTTTTT	CASKLDLGLSDEKLFF
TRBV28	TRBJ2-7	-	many	TGTGCCAGCAGCCGAACCCTCGGGTCCTCCTACGAGCAGTACTTC	CASSRTLGSSYEQYF
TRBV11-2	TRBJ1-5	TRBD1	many	TGTGCCAGCAGCTTGGAGAGACAGGGGATGATTCAGCCCCAGCATTTT	CASSLERQGMIQPQHF
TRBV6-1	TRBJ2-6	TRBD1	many	TGTGCCTCTAAGCGGCAGGGGGCGACTGGGGCCAACGTCCTGACTTTC	CASKRQGATGANVLTF
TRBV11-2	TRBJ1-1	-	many	TGTGCCAGCAGCTTGAGTGTTATGAACACTGAAGCTTTCTTT	CASSLSVMNTEAFF
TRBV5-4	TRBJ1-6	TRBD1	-	TGTGCCAGCAGCCAGGGACAGGGGATAAGATCCTATAATTCACCCCTCCACTTT	CASSQGQGIRSYNSPLHF
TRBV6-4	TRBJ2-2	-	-	TGTGCCAGCAGCCCAGTGTCCCTGGGCACCGGGGAGCTGTTTTTT	CASSPVSLGTGELFF
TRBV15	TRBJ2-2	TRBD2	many	TGTGCCACCAGCAGTACGACTAGCGGGAGTCCCACCGGGGAGCTGTTTTTT	CATSSTTSGSPTGELFF
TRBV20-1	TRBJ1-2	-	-	TGCAGTGCCCCTCCCGGGCAAACTCTCTATGGCTACACCTTC	CSAPPGQTLYGYTF
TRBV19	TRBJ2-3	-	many	TGTGCCACCGCGAGTAGAGCTAGCACAGATACGCAGTATTTT	CATASRASTDTQYF
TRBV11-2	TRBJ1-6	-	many	TGTGCCAGCAGCTTGGTTGGGACCCCAAATTCACCCCTCCACTTT	CASSLVGTPNSPLHF
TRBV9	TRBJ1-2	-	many	TGTGCCAGCAGCGACCCCGTGGACAGAGCTAACTATGGCTACACCTTC	CASSDPVDRANYGYTF
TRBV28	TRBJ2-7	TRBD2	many	TGTGCCGTTCGGGGGGGGCTATACGAGCAGTACTTC	CAVRGGLYEQYF
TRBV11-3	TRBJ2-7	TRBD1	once	TGTGCCAGCAGCTACGGGACAGGGGGCGACGAGCAGTACTTC	CASSYGTGGDEQYF